The 5 T cell receptor beta chains in this list originate from one sample, sequenced in a study of cytomegalovirus exposure and HLA in healthy donors. In the PCR, 60 Vbeta and 13 Jbeta primers were used. Clones were read by immunoSEQ multiplex PCR, and TCRdb kept only the in-frame ones, dropping some. The repertoire consists of around 200,000 clones, with around 80% occurring once and the leading ten covering around 4.3%. Material: PBMCs. The origin of the receptors is a woman under 40 in good health and CMV-seropositive.

This chain joins TRBV5-1 and TRBJ2-7, with 7 positions matching TRBD1. Trimming at V came to 0 bases and at J to 5 bases, leaving 5 bases not matched to a gene. The CDR3 has 14 residues. Germline values: CDR1 SGHRS, CDR2 YFSETQ. CDR3 residues: CASSLGDQGDEQYF. In nucleotides, the CDR3 is TGCGCCAGCAGCTTGGGCGATCAGGGGGACGAGCAGTACTTC.

This clone appeared once. The chain carries TRBV7-2 and TRBJ2-3; D is ambiguous. The CDR3 contains 11 residues. V shed 5 bases and J shed 3 bases, with 3 bases lying between them. Per the germline V gene, CDR1 is SGHTA and CDR2 is FQGNSA. DNA of the CDR3: TGTGCCAGCAGCCTTACAGATACGCAGTATTTT. Its translation is CASSLTDTQYF. The full variable domain, completed using reference TRBV7-2 and TRBJ2-3, is GAGVSQSPSNKVTEKGKDVELRCDPISGHTALYWYRQSLGQGLEFLIYFQGNSAPDKSGLPSDRFSAERTGGSVSTLTIQRTQQEDSAVYLCASSLTDTQYFGPGTRLTVL.

The rearrangement links TRBV5-6 to TRBJ2-1; perhaps TRBD2 as D (6 bases). Looked up from germline, CDR1 is SGHDT and CDR2 is YYEEEE. V was cut by 6 bases and J by 0 bases, with 16 bases left in between. This CDR3 contains 16 residues. DNA for the CDR3: TGTGCCAGCACCCCGGACTACCTAAGCTCCTACAATGAGCAGTTCTTC. Its translation: CASTPDYLSSYNEQFF.

DNA of the CDR3: TGCGCCAGCAGCCAAGACAAAGCGGCCCTTTCGGAGCAGTACTTC. This sequence encodes CASSQDKAALSEQYF. The rearrangement uses TRBV4-1 and TRBJ2-7, with a weak D call TRBD2 (5 bases). Between the trimmed V and J ends, which lost 0 bases and 7 bases, there was a span of 16 bases. CDR3 length: 15 residues. CDR1 is MGHRA and CDR2 is YSYEKL in the germline V gene.

The CDR3 here is CASSPAGQGSYEQYF. The CDR3 DNA reads as TGCGCCAGCAGCCCCGCGGGACAGGGGTCCTACGAGCAGTACTTC. The chain joins TRBV4-3 to TRBJ2-7, with TRBD1 matching over 10 bases. The junction had 4 bases not matched to a gene; V was cut back by 4 bases and J by 1 base. CDR1 and CDR2 from the germline V gene are LGHNA and YSLEER. This CDR3 region has 15 residues.